This entry is about one TCR beta chain. The sample has other DNA sequences that encode this CDR3 too. The sample comes from a study of blood T cell repertoires in COVID-19. Study details: T cells, B-cell-depleted T cells, or PBMCs supplied cDNA or gDNA.

The protocol was immunoSEQ multiplex PCR, while the TCRdb copy is restricted to in-frame clones and leaves out a portion. In the table there are roughly 230,000 clones, 85% of which are singletons. The source of this sequence is a man aged 40-50 years with acute or convalescent COVID-19. The sample comprised peripheral blood.

CDR3 amino acids: CASSPGLNTDTQYF. CDR3 in DNA: TGTGCCAGCAGCCCCGGACTGAACACAGATACGCAGTATTTT. The rearrangement links TRBV3-1 (or the pseudogene TRBV3-2) to TRBJ2-3; possibly TRBD2 for D (5 bases). Germline lookup yields CDR1 LGHDT and CDR2 YNNKEL (reference sequence). The CDR3 sequence is 14 residues long. V shed 4 bases and J shed 2 bases, with 10 bases lying between them.